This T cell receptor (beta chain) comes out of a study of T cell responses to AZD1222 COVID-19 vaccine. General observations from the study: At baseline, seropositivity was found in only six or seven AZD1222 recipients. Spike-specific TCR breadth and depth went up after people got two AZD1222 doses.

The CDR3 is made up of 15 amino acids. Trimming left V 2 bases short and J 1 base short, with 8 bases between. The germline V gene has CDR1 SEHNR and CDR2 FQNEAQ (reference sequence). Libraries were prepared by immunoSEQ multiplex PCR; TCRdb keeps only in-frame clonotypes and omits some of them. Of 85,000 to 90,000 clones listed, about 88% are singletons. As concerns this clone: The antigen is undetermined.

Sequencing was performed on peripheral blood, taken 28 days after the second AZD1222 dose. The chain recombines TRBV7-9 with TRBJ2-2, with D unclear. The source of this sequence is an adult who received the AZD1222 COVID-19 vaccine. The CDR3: CASSLNPGNTGELFF. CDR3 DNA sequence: TGTGCCAGCAGCTTAAATCCGGGGAACACCGGGGAGCTGTTTTTT.